The sequence of this T cell receptor (beta chain) was determined in a study of T cells in Graves' hyperthyroidism and ophthalmopathy. Study results and caveats: Most clonotypes expanded in thyroid above 0.001 were likewise present in blood.

TCR beta CDR3 region amplification was performed from RNA transcripts. HTBI primers drove first-round RT-PCR of the TCR CDR3. TCRdb re-called the multiplex PCR reads through MiXCR, storing one row per CDR3 protein. The sample consists of about 420,000 distinct CDR3 sequences, approximately 14% of them appearing once. Notes on this clonotype: Its specificity is unknown.

Reasons for excluding patients were uncontrolled infection, other autoimmune disease, pregnancy or lactation. Fresh peripheral blood, around 9.2 ml of it, supplied the PBMCs. The CDR3 is 15 amino acids. CDR1 is MNHEY, CDR2 SMNVEV, per germline (reference sequence). Trimming cost V 5 bases and J 4 bases; bases outside gene matches: 9. The chain uses TRBV27 and TRBJ1-1; TRBD1 aligns across 8 bases. The sequence was obtained from a woman aged 18-29 years with Graves' hyperthyroidism. The sequenced material came from blood. The CDR3 region has the DNA TGTGCCAGCAGTACTTGGACAGGGCTTGTCACTGAAGCTTTCTTT. Amino acid sequence: CASSTWTGLVTEAFF.